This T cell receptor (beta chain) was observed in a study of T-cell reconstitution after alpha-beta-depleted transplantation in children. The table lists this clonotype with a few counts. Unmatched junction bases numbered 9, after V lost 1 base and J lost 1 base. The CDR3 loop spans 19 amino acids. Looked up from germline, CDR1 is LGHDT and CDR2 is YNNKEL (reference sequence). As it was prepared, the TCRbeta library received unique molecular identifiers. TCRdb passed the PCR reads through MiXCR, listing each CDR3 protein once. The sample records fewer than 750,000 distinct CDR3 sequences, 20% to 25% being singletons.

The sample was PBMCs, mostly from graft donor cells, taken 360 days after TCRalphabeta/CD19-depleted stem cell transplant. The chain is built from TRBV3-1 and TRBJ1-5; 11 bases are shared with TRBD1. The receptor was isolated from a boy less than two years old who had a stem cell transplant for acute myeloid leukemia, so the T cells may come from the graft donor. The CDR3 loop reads CASSQGIGTGGESNQPQHF. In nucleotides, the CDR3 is TGTGCCAGCAGCCAAGGAATCGGGACAGGGGGGGAGAGCAATCAGCCCCAGCATTTT.